The 6 T cell receptor beta chains listed next were all sequenced from one sample in a study of blood T cell repertoires in COVID-19. Sequencing used immunoSEQ multiplex PCR; TCRdb keeps in-frame clones, though not all of them. The sample records about 400,000 clones, 85% to 90% being singletons. Sample: peripheral blood. Every receptor here comes from a human donor in a cohort sampled during active COVID-19.

This chain connects TRBV10-3 to TRBJ1-2; D is unclear. Trimming pared 6 bases from V and 5 bases from J, leaving 22 bases between. Germline V gives CDR1 ENHRY, CDR2 SYGVKD. CDR3 length: 16 amino acids. The CDR3 loop reads CAISGSGIEAGYGYTF. CDR3 nucleotides: TGTGCCATCAGCGGATCCGGGATCGAGGCCGGGTATGGCTACACCTTC.

The chain has TRBV7-2 and TRBJ2-2; TRBD2 agrees at 9 bases. The germline V gene has CDR1 SGHTA and CDR2 FQGNSA. V shed 5 bases, J shed 6 bases, and the junction held 10 bases outside the gene matches. The CDR3 extends over 16 amino acids. The chain's CDR3 is CASSPPLAGVPGELFF. CDR3 in DNA: TGTGCCAGCAGCCCACCATTAGCGGGAGTTCCCGGGGAGCTGTTTTTT.

This clone was counted a few times. The DNA is left out, because the CDR3 cannot be placed on it with certainty; the CDR3 is given as TCRdb lists it. This rearrangement joins TRBV2 to TRBJ1-4; the listed D gene, TRBD1, was not tested against the DNA. CDR1 is SNHLY and CDR2 is FYNNEI in the germline V gene. The CDR3 is 14 residues long, counting both termini. This CDR3 reads CASILARADEKLFF.

The chain links TRBV11-2 to TRBJ1-5; no reliable D call. In germline, CDR1 is SGHAT, CDR2 FQNNGV. The CDR3 extends over 13 amino acids. V lost 1 base to trimming and J lost 4 bases, with 5 bases between them. CDR3 coding DNA: TGTGCCAGCAGCTTAGTCCCGAATCAGCCCCAGCATTTT. This encodes CASSLVPNQPQHF.

The chain employs TRBV7-9 and TRBJ2-3, with D possibly matching TRBD2 (7 bases). Germline V gene data show CDR1 as SEHNR and CDR2 as FQNEAQ (reference sequence). This CDR3 is 14 amino acids long. Trimming shortened V by 7 bases and J by 4 bases, and 15 bases separated the two germline ends. This CDR3 reads CASTQGGVADTQYF. In nucleotides, the CDR3 is TGTGCCAGCACCCAAGGGGGGGTGGCAGATACGCAGTATTTT.

The chain is built from TRBV11-3 and TRBJ1-1; D unclear. The V gene's germline CDR1 is SGHNT and CDR2 YENEEA. The length of the CDR3 is 13 residues. V shed 1 base and J shed 8 bases, with 11 bases lying between them. CDR3 protein: CASSLGSEAEAFF. CDR3 bases: TGTGCCAGCAGCTTAGGGTCCGAAGCCGAAGCTTTCTTT.